This passage covers 27 T cell receptor beta chains from one sample sequenced in a study of blood T cell repertoires in COVID-19. TCRdb's table, derived via immunoSEQ multiplex PCR, lists solely in-frame clones and lacks some. The profile shows some 120,000 clones, around 83% of them singletons. The sample consisted of peripheral blood. The receptors stem from a woman in her fifties or sixties with acute or convalescent COVID-19.

The chain has TRBV7-2 and TRBJ2-1; D call uncertain. Looked up from germline, CDR1 is SGHTA and CDR2 is FQGNSA. The CDR3 is 13 amino acids. Trimming pared 1 base from V and 6 bases from J, leaving 7 bases between. This chain's CDR3 is CASSLEPGNEQFF. In DNA, the CDR3 is TGTGCCAGCAGCTTAGAACCCGGCAATGAGCAGTTCTTC. The full variable domain, completed using reference TRBV7-2 and TRBJ2-1, is GAGVSQSPSNKVTEKGKDVELRCDPISGHTALYWYRQSLGQGLEFLIYFQGNSAPDKSGLPSDRFSAERTGGSVSTLTIQRTQQEDSAVYLCASSLEPGNEQFFGPGTRLTVL.

The DNA of the CDR3 is TGTGCCAGCATTAGACAGGGGTCTTCACCCCTCCACTTT. Encoded protein: CASIRQGSSPLHF. The V and J genes are TRBV6-5 and TRBJ1-6; 8 bases are shared with TRBD1. The V segment lost 7 bases and the J segment 9 bases; nucleotides outside the gene matches: 5. This CDR3 is 13 amino acids long. The V gene's germline CDR1 is MNHEY and CDR2 SVGAGI.

The chain couples TRBV5-1 to TRBJ1-4, with a weak D call TRBD1 (5 bases). Trimming pared 0 bases from V and 5 bases from J, leaving 17 bases between. The CDR3 length is 17 residues. CDR1 is SGHRS and CDR2 is YFSETQ in the germline V gene. The CDR3 protein is CASSLAGRGAGNEKLFF. Written as DNA, the CDR3 is TGCGCCAGCAGCTTGGCGGGTAGGGGCGCTGGGAATGAAAAACTGTTTTTT. Combining the CDR3 with reference TRBV5-1 and TRBJ1-4 gives the whole variable domain KAGVTQTPRYLIKTRGQQVTLSCSPISGHRSVSWYQQTPGQGLQFLFEYFSETQRNKGNFPGRFSGRQFSNSRSEMNVSTLELGDSALYLCASSLAGRGAGNEKLFFGSGTQLSVL.

The rearrangement uses TRBV6-6 and TRBJ1-2; no clear D. This CDR3 has 14 amino acids. The germline V gene encodes CDR1 MNHNY and CDR2 SVGAGI (reference sequence). Between the trimmed V and J ends, which lost 7 bases and 4 bases, there was a span of 16 bases. CDR3 region: CASTPNGEGYGYTF. The CDR3, as DNA: TGTGCCAGCACTCCCAACGGGGAGGGCTATGGCTACACCTTC.

The chain uses TRBV19 and TRBJ2-7; perhaps TRBD2 as D (6 bases). V shed 5 bases and J shed 5 bases, with 16 bases lying between them. The CDR3 sequence is 14 residues long. The V gene's germline CDR1 is LNHDA and CDR2 SQIVND (reference sequence). CDR3 nucleotide sequence: TGTGCCAGTAGTTTGACTCAGGGAGGCCACGAGCAGTACTTC. It is translated as CASSLTQGGHEQYF. Variable domain in full (rest from reference TRBV19 and TRBJ2-7): DGGITQSPKYLFRKEGQNVTLSCEQNLNHDAMYWYRQDPGQGLRLIYYSQIVNDFQKGDIAEGYSVSREKKESFPLTVTSAQKNPTAFYLCASSLTQGGHEQYFGPGTRLTVT.

CDR3 bases: TGTGCCAGCAGCTTAGATGGGGCGGTCTACGAGCAGTACTTC. Translation: CASSLDGAVYEQYF. This rearrangement joins TRBV7-9 to TRBJ2-7; D is possibly TRBD1 (5 bases). The CDR3 sequence is 14 residues long. The germline gives CDR1 SEHNR, CDR2 FQNEAQ (reference sequence). V lost 1 base to trimming and J lost 3 bases, with 10 bases between them.

The chain links TRBV4-1 to TRBJ1-1; 8 bases match TRBD1. Germline CDR1 and CDR2: MGHRA and YSYEKL. The CDR3 totals 15 residues. Trimming removed 1 base from V and 5 bases from J; junction bases left unmatched: 6. The CDR3 sequence: CASSQGRTGRTEAFF. The DNA for the CDR3 is TGCGCCAGCAGCCAAGGTCGGACAGGGAGAACTGAAGCTTTCTTT.

The chain has TRBV6-1 and TRBJ1-5; TRBD1 matches 9 bases. This CDR3 spans 17 amino acids. Unmatched junction bases numbered 10, after V lost 4 bases and J lost 3 bases. Germline values: CDR1 MNHNS, CDR2 SASEGT. Written as DNA, the CDR3 is TGTGCCAGCAGTGCCACAGGGGGCGGAACACTCAATCAGCCCCAGCATTTT. It encodes CASSATGGGTLNQPQHF.

On this clone: Other DNA sequences of this sample code for an identical CDR3. Written as DNA, the CDR3 is TGTGCCAGTAGCCAGGCCTTCTCTGGAAACACCATATATTTT. This gives the protein CASSQAFSGNTIYF. The chain carries TRBV19 and TRBJ1-3, with D unresolved. Trimming pared 6 bases from V and 0 bases from J, leaving 9 bases between. CDR3 length equals 14 residues. Germline-derived CDR1 and CDR2 are LNHDA and SQIVND (reference sequence). Using reference TRBV19 and TRBJ1-3 for the parts outside the CDR3, the full variable domain is DGGITQSPKYLFRKEGQNVTLSCEQNLNHDAMYWYRQDPGQGLRLIYYSQIVNDFQKGDIAEGYSVSREKKESFPLTVTSAQKNPTAFYLCASSQAFSGNTIYFGEGSWLTVV.

This CDR3 is CASSPRQGSPGELFF. As DNA, the CDR3 is TGTGCCAGCAGTCCTCGACAGGGGAGTCCCGGGGAGCTGTTTTTT. The gene calls are TRBV27 and TRBJ2-2, with 8 bases matching TRBD1. This CDR3 spans 15 amino acids. Germline V gene sequence: CDR1 MNHEY, CDR2 SMNVEV (reference sequence). V was pared by 5 bases and J by 6 bases, with 8 bases of the junction left unmatched.

The V gene is TRBV28, the J gene TRBJ2-7; TRBD1 aligns across 10 bases. In germline, CDR1 is MDHEN, CDR2 SYDVKM. The J segment lost 5 bases and the V segment lost 5 bases, leaving 12 bases of the junction unmatched. The CDR3 consists of 16 residues. For the CDR3, the DNA is TGTGCCAGCAGTCCCCCTACGGGACAGGGGCGCAACGAGCAGTACTTC. Translating it yields CASSPPTGQGRNEQYF.

The CDR3 DNA is TGTGCCAGTAGTATAGATTTGGGGACAGGGCTTCAGCCCCAGCATTTT. Its protein product is CASSIDLGTGLQPQHF. V usage is TRBV19 and J usage is TRBJ1-5, with TRBD1 matching 9 bases. CDR3 length equals 16 residues. Looked up from germline, CDR1 is LNHDA and CDR2 is SQIVND (reference sequence). The V segment lost 0 bases and the J segment 6 bases; nucleotides outside the gene matches: 6.

J is TRBJ1-4 and V is TRBV29-1; a possible D gene is TRBD1 (5 bases). The CDR3 length is 14 residues. Looked up from germline, CDR1 is SQVTM and CDR2 is ANQGSEA. With 6 bases removed from V and 7 bases from J, the gap between germline ends came to 18 bases. The CDR3 DNA sequence: TGCAGCGTGGGGGGTTCGGTATTGGGTGAAAAACTGTTTTTT. It encodes CSVGGSVLGEKLFF.

This rearrangement joins TRBV7-8 to TRBJ1-2; D might be TRBD1 (6 bases). This CDR3 contains 17 residues. The V and J ends lost 0 bases and 4 bases respectively, with 18 bases between them. Germline assignment: CDR1 SGHVS and CDR2 FQNEAQ. As DNA, the CDR3 is TGTGCCAGCAGCTTAGCGTTAGGGCAGGGGAAAGGCTATGGCTACACCTTC. Residues: CASSLALGQGKGYGYTF.

This chain joins TRBV7-9 and TRBJ2-1; 7 nucleotides line up with TRBD1. Germline loops: CDR1 SEHNR, CDR2 FQNEAQ (reference sequence). CDR3 length: 15 residues. With 2 bases clipped from V and 5 bases from J, the junction kept 6 bases outside the gene matches. DNA for the CDR3: TGTGCCAGCAGCTTATGGACAGGAACCAACAATGAGCAGTTCTTC. It translates to CASSLWTGTNNEQFF.

The CDR3 DNA reads as TGTGCCAGCAGACGGCGACAGGCGTCGAACACCGGGGAGCTGTTTTTT. Translating it yields CASRRRQASNTGELFF. The chain has TRBV7-8 and TRBJ2-2; D may be TRBD1 (6 bases). V lost 6 bases and J 0 bases, leaving 14 bases between the germline ends. Germline V gene lookup returns CDR1 SGHVS and CDR2 FQNEAQ. The CDR3 covers 16 residues.

The chain couples TRBV5-1 to TRBJ2-2, with TRBD1 matching 9 bases. Germline trimming cut 5 bases from V and 0 bases from J; bases unmatched to any gene: 11. This CDR3 comprises 18 residues. The germline gives CDR1 SGHRS, CDR2 YFSETQ. The CDR3: CASRTSLRDRANTGELFF. The DNA of the CDR3 is TGCGCCAGCAGGACCAGTCTCAGGGACAGGGCGAACACCGGGGAGCTGTTTTTT.

The chain couples TRBV5-4 to TRBJ2-1; 11 nucleotides agree with TRBD2. The CDR3 length is 13 residues. J was trimmed by 8 bases and V by 2 bases; bases with no gene match: 0. In germline, CDR1 is SGHNT, CDR2 YYREEE (reference sequence). The CDR3 DNA reads as TGTGCCAGCAGCTTTAGCGGGGGGGATGAGCAGTTCTTC. Its translation is CASSFSGGDEQFF. The full variable domain, rest sourced from reference TRBV5-4 and TRBJ2-1, is ETGVTQSPTHLIKTRGQQVTLRCSSQSGHNTVSWYQQALGQGPQFIFQYYREEENGRGNFPPRFSGLQFPNYSSELNVNALELDDSALYLCASSFSGGDEQFFGPGTRLTVL.

The rearrangement joins TRBV6-5 to TRBJ2-3; D unresolved. The V gene lost 0 bases and the J gene lost 6 bases, with 7 bases spanning the gap. Germline V gene lookup returns CDR1 MNHEY and CDR2 SVGAGI. The CDR3 totals 13 residues. CDR3 nucleotides: TGTGCCAGCAGTTACTCGAACCGGGATACGCAGTATTTT. Translation: CASSYSNRDTQYF.

V and J are TRBV11-2 and TRBJ2-2; 14 bases agree with TRBD2. Germline trimming cut 5 bases from V and 0 bases from J; bases unmatched to any gene: 8. The CDR3 loop spans 19 amino acids. The germline CDR1 and CDR2 sequences are SGHAT and FQNNGV. The DNA for the CDR3 is TGTGCCAGCAGCCGGACTAGCGGGGGGCCCACCGCGAACACCGGGGAGCTGTTTTTT. Protein product: CASSRTSGGPTANTGELFF.

The rearrangement links TRBV11-1 to TRBJ2-7; D remains ambiguous. V was pared by 5 bases and J by 0 bases, with 8 bases between. Germline V gives CDR1 SGHAT, CDR2 FQDESV (reference sequence). CDR3 size: 13 residues. CDR3 sequence reads: CASSPGRSYEQYF. The CDR3 DNA reads as TGTGCCAGCAGCCCCGGTCGCTCCTACGAGCAGTACTTC.

The chain links TRBV12-5 to TRBJ1-2; 9 bases line up with TRBD1. Looked up from germline, CDR1 is LGHNT and CDR2 is FRNRAP. The CDR3 sequence is 15 residues long. The J segment lost 7 bases and the V segment lost 1 base, leaving 7 bases of the junction unmatched. CDR3 residues: CASGLGGQGTVGYTF. The CDR3 region has the DNA TGTGCTAGTGGTTTGGGAGGACAGGGGACGGTTGGCTACACCTTC.

V is TRBV4-1 and J is TRBJ2-6; no definite D call. The V end was cut by 1 base, the J end by 0 bases, with 19 bases between. The CDR3 consists of 20 residues. Germline loops: CDR1 MGHRA, CDR2 YSYEKL. This CDR3 reads CASSQAKGSSGGSGANVLTF. CDR3 bases: TGCGCCAGCAGCCAAGCAAAAGGCAGTTCGGGTGGCTCTGGGGCCAACGTCCTGACTTTC.

The chain couples TRBV7-8 to TRBJ2-3; no clear D. Germline V gene lookup returns CDR1 SGHVS and CDR2 FQNEAQ. V was pared by 1 base and J by 2 bases, with 7 bases between. The CDR3 runs to 14 residues. CDR3 amino acids: CASSLVIYTDTQYF. The CDR3 nucleotides are TGTGCCAGCAGCTTAGTAATTTACACAGATACGCAGTATTTT.

The chain joins TRBV6-5 to TRBJ1-3; TRBD1 is a possible D gene (6 bases). The germline gives CDR1 MNHEY, CDR2 SVGAGI. V was shortened by 7 bases and J by 4 bases, with 8 bases between the two germline ends. This CDR3 spans 12 amino acids. CDR3 nucleotides: TGTGCCAGCAACGGACAGGGAAACACCATATATTTT. It translates to CASNGQGNTIYF.

This rearrangement joins TRBV19 to TRBJ1-2, with 8 bases that match TRBD1. The length of the CDR3 is 12 residues. V dropped 8 bases and J dropped 5; count of bases not matched to a gene: 4. The germline V gene encodes CDR1 LNHDA and CDR2 SQIVND (reference sequence). The CDR3 reads CASADRVYGYTF. The CDR3 DNA is TGTGCCAGTGCGGACAGGGTTTATGGCTACACCTTC.

This clone was recorded a few times. The chain uses TRBV19 and TRBJ1-5, with 10 bases that match TRBD1. CDR1 is LNHDA, CDR2 SQIVND, per germline (reference sequence). This CDR3 contains 17 residues. V was clipped by 5 bases and J by 0 bases; unmatched bases: 7. The CDR3 here is CASSPDRGPYSNQPQHF. The CDR3 DNA follows: TGTGCCAGTAGTCCCGACAGGGGGCCATATAGCAATCAGCCCCAGCATTTT.